This T cell receptor (beta chain) is drawn from a study of cytomegalovirus exposure and HLA in healthy donors. Study findings and constraints: The majority of TCR sequences were rare, yet some public TCRs appeared in many donors.

This clone was counted between two and nine times. No antigen is known for it. Produced via immunoSEQ multiplex PCR; TCRdb's table is partial and in-frame only. The table has more than 95,000 clones, approximately 89% seen once. In germline, CDR1 is SGHRS, CDR2 YFSETQ. This CDR3 contains 15 residues. Trimming took 0 bases from V and 6 from J; bases not matched to a gene: 6. The TCR was taken from a woman younger than 35 in good health and CMV-seronegative. The sequencing sample was made of PBMCs. V is TRBV5-1 and J is TRBJ1-5; TRBD1 matches 7 bases. CDR3 DNA: TGCGCCAGCAGCTTGGAGGGGGCTGATAGTCAGCCCCAGCATTTT. As protein: CASSLEGADSQPQHF.